This T cell receptor beta chain was sequenced during a study of early T cells in non-severe SARS-CoV-2 infection. Each CDR3 protein is one row after TCRdb ran MiXCR on the 5' RACE reads. This sample has around 82,000 distinct CDR3 sequences, with around 11% found just once. This clonotype has only a few counts. Sequenced input: whole blood. The source of this sequence is an adult who was a healthcare worker with PCR-confirmed SARS-CoV-2 infection or an uninfected control (not recorded which).

CDR3: CASSQLNTEAFF. CDR3 DNA sequence: TGCGCCAGCAGCCAATTGAACACTGAAGCTTTCTTT. The chain is built from TRBV4-1 and TRBJ1-1; no reliable D call. V gave up 2 bases and J gave up 0 bases, with 1 base separating them. This CDR3 contains 12 residues. Germline V CDR1 and CDR2: MGHRA, YSYEKL.